Shown below are 8 T cell receptor beta chains from a single sample sequenced in a study of blood T cell repertoires in COVID-19 (dated by TCRdb to 2019 to 2021). The method was the immunoSEQ multiplex PCR assay. This immuneACCESS table, as held by TCRdb, lists in-frame sequences with V and J called but not all clones. Of the missing ones, under half trace to an unresolved V gene in checked studies; the others have no known cause. The table for this sample lists about 61,000 clones; roughly 90% of them were counted only once. The ten top clones hold roughly a fifth of the sample. The sequencing input was peripheral blood. The receptors were gathered from a woman between 50 and 59 years old with active or convalescent COVID-19.

This clone was observed a single time. The gene calls are TRBV19 and TRBJ2-1; 7 positions agree with TRBD2. Losses at the gene ends were 2 bases for V and 7 bases for J; bases not matched to a gene: 8. The length of the CDR3 is 15 residues. Germline CDR1 LNHDA, CDR2 SQIVND (reference sequence). The CDR3 coding sequence is TGTGCCAGTAGTATATGGACGGGAGCGGGAAATGAGCAGTTCTTC. This codes for CASSIWTGAGNEQFF.

The chain couples TRBV7-3 to TRBJ1-5, with 10 nucleotides matching TRBD1. This CDR3 comprises 15 residues. Germline V gives CDR1 SGHTA, CDR2 FQGTGA. V shed 5 bases and J 6 bases; nucleotides not matched to a gene: 7. In DNA, the CDR3 is TGTGCCAGCAGCCCCCGGGACAGGGGCTGTCAGCCCCAGCATTTT. Protein sequence: CASSPRDRGCQPQHF. The complete variable domain, with remaining parts taken from reference TRBV7-3 and TRBJ1-5, reads GAGVSQTPSNKVTEKGKYVELRCDPISGHTALYWYRQSLGQGPEFLIYFQGTGAADDSGLPNDRFFAVRPEGSVSTLKIQRTERGDSAVYLCASSPRDRGCQPQHFGDGTRLSIL.

In nucleotides, the CDR3 is TGTGCCAGCAGCTTCGGGCCTTGGACAGGCGAAAACATTCAGTACTTC. Amino acids: CASSFGPWTGENIQYF. The rearrangement links TRBV11-2 to TRBJ2-4, with 7 bases identical to TRBD1. The J segment lost 5 bases and the V segment lost 3 bases, leaving 10 bases of the junction unmatched. Germline loops: CDR1 SGHAT, CDR2 FQNNGV. The CDR3 extends over 16 amino acids. Supplemented by reference TRBV11-2 and TRBJ2-4, the full variable domain reads EAGVAQSPRYKIIEKRQSVAFWCNPISGHATLYWYQQILGQGPKLLIQFQNNGVVDDSQLPKDRFSAERLKGVDSTLKIQPAKLEDSAVYLCASSFGPWTGENIQYFGAGTRLSVL.

The V and J genes are TRBV29-1 and TRBJ2-3; TRBD2 is a possible D gene (6 bases). V was shortened by 5 bases and J by 1 base, with 13 bases between the two germline ends. Germline V gene lookup returns CDR1 SQVTM and CDR2 ANQGSEA. This CDR3 region has 14 residues. CDR3 in amino acids: CSVTSSGGTDTQYF. Here the CDR3 DNA reads TGCAGCGTTACTAGCTCCGGAGGCACAGATACGCAGTATTTT.

The chain links TRBV7-6 to TRBJ2-1, with 9 bases fitting TRBD1. Trimming removed 0 bases from V and 9 bases from J; junction bases left unmatched: 6. The CDR3 covers 15 residues. CDR1 SGHVS and CDR2 FNYEAQ come from the germline V gene. CDR3 DNA sequence: TGTGCCAGCAGCTTAGCAGACAGGGGGTTACCTGAGCAGTTCTTC. Encoded protein: CASSLADRGLPEQFF. Based on the CDR3 plus reference TRBV7-6 and TRBJ2-1, the full variable domain is GAGVSQSPRYKVTKRGQDVALRCDPISGHVSLYWYRQALGQGPEFLTYFNYEAQQDKSGLPNDRFSAERPEGSISTLTIQRTEQRDSAMYRCASSLADRGLPEQFFGPGTRLTVL.

The sample holds a few counts of this clone. This rearrangement joins TRBV19 to TRBJ2-7, with 8 bases aligning to TRBD2. The CDR3 totals 15 residues. Germline CDR1 is LNHDA and CDR2 is SQIVND (reference sequence). Losses at the gene ends were 5 bases for V and 4 bases for J; bases not matched to a gene: 10. The CDR3, as DNA: TGTGCCAGTAGTCTTAGCGGGACCACCACTTACGAGCAGTACTTC. Protein: CASSLSGTTTYEQYF.

The V call is TRBV12-3 or TRBV12-4, the J call TRBJ2-5, with D unresolved. The V and J ends lost 7 bases and 3 bases respectively, with 12 bases between them. CDR3 size: 13 residues. CDR3 DNA: TGTGCCAGCACCGAGTATGCTAAAGAGACCCAGTACTTC. Translated: CASTEYAKETQYF.

The chain employs TRBV2 and TRBJ2-2; the D is unclear. Germline assignment: CDR1 SNHLY and CDR2 FYNNEI. The CDR3 covers 16 residues. V was trimmed by 5 bases and J by 2 bases, leaving 15 bases between them. The CDR3 DNA is TGTGCCAGCAGTAAGGAACAGATATCAAACACCGGGGAGCTGTTTTTT. Residues: CASSKEQISNTGELFF.